These T cell receptor beta chains were read from a single sample in a study of pediatric ulcerative colitis. The assay was immunoSEQ multiplex PCR, and TCRdb's table has in-frame clones only and misses some. This table holds tens of thousands of clones, 73% found once. Sequences were obtained from gut tissue. The source is a boy aged 5-17 years with moderate ulcerative colitis. CDR3s include the opening cysteine and the closing phenylalanine or tryptophan. A D gene is named only where the DNA matches it firmly. A row's size may be missing; if present it is once, few, many or a size class.

NA	TRBV4-1	NA	TRBJ2-2	CASSQGPFTNTGELFF	TGCGCCAGCAGCCAAGGCCCTTTTACGAACACCGGGGAGCTGTTTTTT
NA	TRBV5-1	TRBD2	TRBJ2-1	CASSSGLAGVSIGPGEQFF	TGCGCCAGCAGCTCGGGACTAGCGGGAGTTTCTATCGGGCCGGGTGAGCAGTTCTTC
NA	TRBV19	TRBD2	TRBJ2-1	CASTLRGWGLGGLSEQFF	TGTGCCAGTACCTTACGGGGGTGGGGACTAGGCGGTTTGAGTGAGCAGTTCTTC
once	TRBV11-3	NA	TRBJ2-7	CASSKGQYEQYF	TGTGCCAGCAGCAAAGGACAGTACGAGCAGTACTTC
NA	TRBV27	TRBD2	TRBJ2-7	CASSPPEGLAGGPRREQYF	TGTGCCAGCAGTCCCCCTGAGGGACTAGCGGGGGGGCCACGTCGGGAGCAGTACTTC
NA	TRBV7-8	TRBD2	TRBJ2-1	CASSSPGLASGREQFF	TGTGCCAGCAGCTCACCGGGACTAGCAAGTGGAAGAGAGCAGTTCTTC
NA	TRBV19	TRBD2	TRBJ2-3	CASRWTSGRPDTQYF	TGTGCCAGTAGATGGACTAGCGGGAGGCCAGATACGCAGTATTTT
NA	TRBV15	TRBD1	TRBJ1-3	CATSIGTDGNTIYF	TGTGCCACCAGCATCGGGACAGATGGAAACACCATATATTTT
few	TRBV4-2	NA	TRBJ1-2	CASSQGAGPRGYTF	TGTGCCAGCAGCCAAGGTGCAGGGCCGAGGGGCTACACCTTC
once	TRBV2	NA	TRBJ2-5	CASNLASGAETQYF	TGTGCCAGCAATCTAGCGTCGGGGGCAGAGACCCAGTACTTC
few	TRBV4-1	NA	TRBJ1-5	CASSPMTYQPQHF	TGCGCCAGCAGCCCGATGACATATCAGCCCCAGCATTTT
once	TRBV10-3	NA	TRBJ1-1	CAISDTGPEAFF	TGTGCCATCAGTGATACAGGACCTGAAGCTTTCTTT
NA	TRBV29-1	TRBD2	TRBJ2-1	CSVEQPGLAGQPYNEQFF	TGCAGCGTTGAGCAACCGGGACTAGCGGGCCAACCGTACAATGAGCAGTTCTTC
NA	TRBV27	NA	TRBJ2-3	CASSFQVPDTQYF	TGTGCCAGCAGTTTTCAAGTCCCAGATACGCAGTATTTT
NA	TRBV5-1	TRBD2	TRBJ2-7	CASSPLTSGSVAPYEQYF	TGCGCCAGCAGTCCTCTCACTAGCGGGAGTGTGGCCCCCTACGAGCAGTACTTC
NA	TRBV19	NA	TRBJ1-6	CASRWGAVNSPLHF	TGTGCCAGTAGGTGGGGCGCGGTTAATTCACCCCTCCACTTT
few	TRBV7-3	NA	TRBJ2-1	CASSSVETGYEQFF	TGTGCCAGCAGCTCAGTCGAGACAGGTTATGAGCAGTTCTTC
NA	TRBV7-9	NA	TRBJ2-1	CASSAGYSHNEQFF	TGTGCCAGCAGTGCCGGGTACTCGCACAATGAGCAGTTCTTC
NA	TRBV29-1	NA	TRBJ2-5	CSVEWTTETQYF	TGCAGCGTTGAATGGACAACTGAGACCCAGTACTTC
NA	TRBV6-4	TRBD1	TRBJ1-6	CASSATGGSSPLHF	TGTGCCAGCAGCGCCACAGGGGGAAGTTCACCCCTCCACTTT
once	TRBV10-3	TRBD1	TRBJ2-2	CAINLGQGGSTGELFF	TGTGCCATCAACCTCGGACAGGGAGGTAGCACCGGGGAGCTGTTTTTT
NA	TRBV7-2	NA	TRBJ1-4	CASSYFASNEKLFF	TGTGCCAGCAGCTACTTTGCCTCTAATGAAAAACTGTTTTTT
NA	TRBV14	NA	TRBJ2-1	CASSQDWVWKGSDNEQFF	TGTGCCAGCAGCCAAGATTGGGTTTGGAAGGGAAGCGACAATGAGCAGTTCTTC
NA	TRBV7-2	NA	TRBJ1-6	CASSPRGAAAFSPLHF	TGTGCCAGCAGCCCTCGGGGGGCAGCCGCGTTTTCACCCCTCCACTTT
NA	TRBV6-5	NA	TRBJ1-4	CASSYYGGGKLFF	TGTGCCAGCAGTTACTACGGGGGGGGTAAACTGTTTTTT
NA	TRBV11-2	NA	TRBJ1-5	CASSLGYYSNQPQHF	TGTGCCAGCAGCTTAGGGTATTATAGCAATCAGCCCCAGCATTTT
NA	TRBV5-1	NA	TRBJ2-3	CASSLGDSQQADTQYF	TGCGCCAGCAGCTTGGGAGACTCCCAGCAGGCAGATACGCAGTATTTT
few	TRBV27	NA	TRBJ1-2	CASSLTGGYTF	TGTGCCAGCAGTTTGACAGGTGGCTACACCTTC
NA	TRBV11-1	NA	TRBJ2-5	CASSYGAQETQYF	TGTGCCAGCAGCTACGGAGCCCAAGAGACCCAGTACTTC
NA	TRBV29-1	TRBD1	TRBJ2-2	CSVPKADRGPGELFF	TGCAGCGTTCCAAAAGCCGACAGGGGACCCGGGGAGCTGTTTTTT
NA	TRBV27	NA	TRBJ2-1	CAIGQRSSYNEQFF	TGTGCCATCGGACAGCGGAGCTCCTACAATGAGCAGTTCTTC
NA	TRBV5-1	TRBD1	TRBJ1-4	CASSPGQGATNEKLFF	TGCGCCAGCAGCCCTGGACAGGGGGCAACTAATGAAAAACTGTTTTTT
NA	TRBV27	TRBD1	TRBJ1-2	CASSNLQGAWGYTF	TGTGCCAGCAGTAACCTACAGGGGGCTTGGGGCTACACCTTC
NA	TRBV6-4	NA	TRBJ2-2	CASSDSDTGELFF	TGTGCCAGCAGTGACTCAGACACCGGGGAGCTGTTTTTT
NA	TRBV11-3	NA	TRBJ1-1	CASSKIGRSGLNTEAFF	TGTGCCAGCAGTAAAATAGGACGTTCAGGGCTGAACACTGAAGCTTTCTTT
NA	TRBV7-9	NA	TRBJ2-1	CASSWRGAYSYNEQFF	TGTGCCAGCAGCTGGCGGGGAGCTTACTCTTACAATGAGCAGTTCTTC
NA	TRBV7-2	NA	TRBJ1-2	CASSLDSRDNYGYTF	TGTGCCAGCAGCTTAGACAGCCGGGATAACTATGGCTACACCTTC
NA	TRBV5-1	TRBD1	TRBJ1-2	CASSSLPGQGDGYTF	TGCGCCAGCAGCTCACTCCCGGGACAGGGGGATGGCTACACCTTC
NA	TRBV29-1	NA	TRBJ1-1	CSGEKGGEAFF	TGCAGCGGTGAGAAAGGCGGTGAAGCTTTCTTT
few	TRBV5-8	NA	TRBJ1-2	CASSLYGYTF	TGTGCCAGCAGCTTGTATGGCTACACCTTC
NA	TRBV7-8	NA	TRBJ1-1	CASSQTNTEAFF	TGTGCCAGCAGTCAGACCAACACTGAAGCTTTCTTT
NA	TRBV15	NA	TRBJ1-4	CATSGGPQGRGEKLFF	TGTGCCACCAGCGGCGGACCTCAGGGGAGAGGCGAAAAACTGTTTTTT
NA	TRBV14	NA	TRBJ2-2	CASSQIFTGELFF	TGTGCCAGCAGCCAGATTTTCACCGGGGAGCTGTTTTTT
NA	TRBV5-1	NA	TRBJ2-7	CASSSTTSLGEQYF	TGCGCCAGCAGCTCAACGACTAGTCTGGGGGAGCAGTACTTC
NA	TRBV30	NA	TRBJ2-3	CAGEWGNTDTQYF	TGTGCTGGGGAGTGGGGTAACACAGATACGCAGTATTTT
NA	TRBV2	NA	TRBJ1-5	CASRPLGQISNQPQHF	TGTGCCAGCAGGCCACTAGGACAGATTAGCAATCAGCCCCAGCATTTT
NA	TRBV7-9	TRBD1	TRBJ2-1	CASSLDEGQARFF	TGTGCCAGCAGCCTAGATGAGGGACAGGCCAGGTTCTTC
NA	TRBV5-1	NA	TRBJ2-7	CASSRSGSRSPFIYEQYF	TGCGCCAGCAGCCGGAGCGGTTCCCGGTCCCCTTTCATCTACGAGCAGTACTTC
NA	TRBV11-2	NA	TRBJ2-7	CASSFSLGLYEQYF	TGTGCCAGCAGCTTTTCCCTCGGGCTGTACGAGCAGTACTTC